This entry is about one T cell receptor (beta chain). Its antigen has not been determined. The sample holds no much larger clone one base away, and base qualities are not on file. TCRbeta CDR3 regions were amplified from genomic DNA using the immunoSEQ Assay, a bias-controlled multiplex PCR. Turning to the authors' computational methods: Nucleated cell counts per sample were estimated from amplification of reference gene primers within the assay. To quantify the absolute abundance of each unique TCRbeta CDR3 rearrangement, sequence reads were collapsed and filtered. For each sample, productive Simpson clonality was calculated as the square root of Simpson's diversity index across productive rearrangements. TCRdb carries this immuneACCESS record with in-frame sequences only. Its versions omit some clonotypes, under half of them owing to an unresolved V gene in the studies checked, with the rest unexplained. The V and J calls and clone size come from that table; D and trimming were worked out from the DNA. In this sample the table shows about 74,000 clones, 80% to 90% of which occur a single time. The biggest ten clones account for 36% of the sample.

The source of the sample is a study of blood T cell repertoires in COVID-19 (dated by TCRdb to between 2020 and 2021). Concerning the study at large: Samples covering the acute and convalescent phases of COVID-19 were provided by collaborators in the United States, Italy and Spain. Subjects who had been exposed to COVID-19, were actively infected with it, or had recovered from it provided the deeply sampled blood TCRbeta repertoires that made up the dataset. The repertoires were made available in a free public database intended to serve as a resource for research on the immune response to SARS-CoV-2. The samples were drawn from the first 160 participants of the ongoing ImmuneRACE study and from over 950 subjects provided by 6 global collaborators. The sample metadata nearly always contained a de-identified subject ID, COVID-19 status, age in years and sex. The prospective study material was composed of cDNA or gDNA derived from T cells, B-cell-depleted T cells, or PBMCs. Where HLA class I and class II types were available, the types were taken from metadata supplied by the sample provider, not from assay-based typing.

General findings and caveats noted by the study authors: The quantity of clinical and demographic metadata differed by source and by participant and was supplied without curation.

V trim: 6 bases; J trim: 3 bases; unmatched bases: 6. The CDR3 spans 15 residues, from the cysteine through the phenylalanine. The kept DNA is CDR3 alone, 45 bases in frame from the first base. The germline V gene (reference sequence) provides CDR1 LNHNV and CDR2 YYDKDF. Collaborating institutions collected whole blood in K2EDTA tubes following their own protocols. Collaborator samples were shipped for TCRbeta analysis as frozen whole blood, isolated PBMCs, or DNA extracted from either sample type. The sample taken for sequencing was peripheral blood. The receptor was derived from a man between 65 and 85 years old with acute or convalescent COVID-19. The V and J segments used are TRBV15 and TRBJ2-3; TRBD2 matches 10 bases in the middle. The DNA is as follows: TGTGCCACCAGTCCTAGCGGGAGTCCTACAGATACGCAGTATTTT. It translates to CATSPSGSPTDTQYF.